These T cell receptor beta chains were read from a single sample in a study of blood T cell repertoires in COVID-19. Profiling relied on immunoSEQ multiplex PCR, and the TCRdb table lists in-frame clones only, not all of them. The sample carries about 200,000 clones, approximately 84% recorded once. Input material: peripheral blood. Source of these receptors: a woman aged 70-85 years with active or convalescent COVID-19. CDR3s include the opening cysteine and the closing phenylalanine or tryptophan. D genes are given only for firm matches. Expanded clones get a size class; other rows say once, few or many, or leave the size out.

v_gene,abundance,d_gene,j_gene,CDR3aa,CDR3nt
TRBV6-1,-,TRBD1,TRBJ2-1,CASSERDRVNYNEQFF,TGTGCCAGCAGTGAAAGGGACAGGGTGAACTACAATGAGCAGTTCTTC
TRBV18,-,TRBD1,TRBJ1-2,CASSPFGQGDGYTF,TGTGCCAGCTCACCTTTTGGACAGGGTGATGGCTACACCTTC
TRBV6-1,-,-,TRBJ2-7,CASSDGEVYEQYF,TGTGCCAGCAGTGACGGGGAGGTGTACGAGCAGTACTTC
TRBV9,-,TRBD1,TRBJ1-4,CASSVGAGGNEKLFF,TGTGCCAGCAGCGTAGGGGCAGGGGGCAATGAAAAACTGTTTTTT
TRBV5-1,-,-,TRBJ1-1,CASSFTGPTEAFF,TGCGCCAGCAGCTTTACAGGGCCCACTGAAGCTTTCTTT
TRBV30,few,TRBD1,TRBJ2-7,CAWSRGTERYEQYF,TGTGCCTGGAGTAGAGGGACAGAGCGCTACGAGCAGTACTTC
TRBV19,-,TRBD1,TRBJ2-1,CASSIMRQGGDEQFF,TGTGCCAGTAGTATAATGAGACAGGGGGGTGATGAGCAGTTCTTC
TRBV2,-,TRBD2,TRBJ2-1,CASSPTSGRGDEQFF,TGTGCCAGCAGCCCTACTAGCGGGAGAGGTGATGAGCAGTTCTTC
TRBV6-2/TRBV6-3,-,TRBD1,TRBJ1-1,CASSPKGQGRNTEAFF,TGTGCCAGCAGCCCTAAGGGACAGGGACGGAACACTGAAGCTTTCTTT
TRBV7-9,once,-,TRBJ2-3,CASSPTPVGTDTQYF,TGTGCCAGCAGCCCTACCCCTGTCGGTACAGATACGCAGTATTTT
TRBV2,few,TRBD2,TRBJ2-1,CASSSPRGPASGYNSYNEQFF,TGTGCCAGCAGTTCCCCCCGGGGCCCAGCTAGCGGATATAACTCCTACAATGAGCAGTTCTTC
TRBV6-6,-,TRBD1,TRBJ1-2,CASGQGSLGGYTF,TGTGCCAGCGGACAGGGGTCACTTGGGGGCTACACCTTC
TRBV27,-,-,TRBJ1-1,CASTPLGGGTEAFF,TGTGCCAGCACTCCCCTTGGGGGGGGGACTGAAGCTTTCTTT
TRBV9,-,TRBD2,TRBJ2-1,CASSVGRASGSLDISEQFF,TGTGCCAGCAGCGTAGGGAGGGCTAGCGGGAGTCTCGATATCAGTGAGCAGTTCTTC
TRBV10-2,-,-,TRBJ2-1,CASSPGLGNINEQFF,TGCGCCAGCTCCCCTGGTCTCGGGAACATCAATGAGCAGTTCTTC
TRBV28,-,-,TRBJ1-2,CASREGRGLGGYTF,TGTGCCAGCAGGGAAGGGAGGGGCCTGGGGGGCTACACCTTC
TRBV14,once,TRBD2,TRBJ2-1,CATGRLAGGYNEQFF,TGTGCCACCGGGCGGCTAGCGGGAGGATACAATGAGCAGTTCTTC
TRBV29-1,-,-,TRBJ2-5,CSIQVMAETQYF,TGCAGCATACAGGTGATGGCGGAGACCCAGTACTTC
TRBV25-1,-,-,TRBJ1-5,CASSESTGVDQPQHF,TGTGCCAGCAGTGAATCAACGGGAGTGGATCAGCCCCAGCATTTT
TRBV18,few,TRBD2,TRBJ2-1,CASSPGRPSGSEQFF,TGTGCCAGCTCACCAGGGCGGCCTAGCGGATCCGAGCAGTTCTTC
TRBV30,-,-,TRBJ1-6,CAWTPTPRTNSPLHF,TGTGCCTGGACCCCGACACCCCGCACTAATTCACCCCTCCACTTT
TRBV6-6,-,-,TRBJ1-1,CASSYSGGTEAFF,TGTGCCAGCAGTTACTCGGGGGGCACTGAAGCTTTCTTT
TRBV5-1,-,-,TRBJ2-1,CASSFRVSNEQFF,TGCGCCAGCAGCTTTCGGGTTTCGAATGAGCAGTTCTTC